Listed here are 25 T cell receptor beta chains from one sample, sequenced in a study of cytotoxic CD8 clonotypes in ibrutinib-treated CLL. Profiled with immunoSEQ multiplex PCR; TCRdb holds only in-frame clones, not every one. The table includes about 50,000 clones, roughly 57% detected once. The starting material was PBMCs, obtained after 24 months of ibrutinib treatment. The receptors originated from a human donor with chronic lymphocytic leukemia.

As DNA, the CDR3 is TGCGCCAGCACCGATGGAGCAGGGACGGCCACTGAAGCTTTCTTT. Its translation is CASTDGAGTATEAFF. The chain has TRBV5-1 and TRBJ1-1; maybe TRBD1 (5 bases). Germline V lookup: CDR1 SGHRS, CDR2 YFSETQ. The CDR3 consists of 15 residues. V was shortened by 6 bases and J by 4 bases, with 19 bases between the two germline ends. Supplemented by reference TRBV5-1 and TRBJ1-1, the full variable domain reads KAGVTQTPRYLIKTRGQQVTLSCSPISGHRSVSWYQQTPGQGLQFLFEYFSETQRNKGNFPGRFSGRQFSNSRSEMNVSTLELGDSALYLCASTDGAGTATEAFFGQGTRLTVV.

The chain recombines TRBV2 with TRBJ2-7, with D possibly TRBD2 on 5 matching bases. There are 12 residues in the CDR3. The V end was cut by 6 bases, the J end by 3 bases, with 9 bases between. Germline lookup yields CDR1 SNHLY and CDR2 FYNNEI. The CDR3 nucleotides are TGTGCCAGCAGGAGAGGGCTCTACGAGCAGTACTTC. Residues: CASRRGLYEQYF.

V and J are TRBV5-1 and TRBJ1-2, with 7 bases matching TRBD1. There are 15 residues in the CDR3. From germline, CDR1 is SGHRS and CDR2 YFSETQ. With V trimmed by 0 bases and J by 7 bases, 9 bases remained unmatched. The CDR3 region is CASSLEGGLGGGYTF. DNA of the CDR3: TGCGCCAGCAGCTTGGAAGGGGGCTTGGGCGGTGGCTACACCTTC.

V is TRBV5-1 and J is TRBJ2-7, with D uncertain. Germline V gene sequence: CDR1 SGHRS, CDR2 YFSETQ. With 6 bases removed from V and 0 bases from J, the gap between germline ends came to 10 bases. This CDR3 region has 13 residues. Here the CDR3 reads CASNIPGSYEQYF. The CDR3 DNA reads as TGCGCCAGCAACATTCCCGGCTCCTACGAGCAGTACTTC.

The chain recombines TRBV4-2 with TRBJ2-7; possibly TRBD2 for D (6 bases). Germline V gene data show CDR1 as LGHNA and CDR2 as YNFKEQ. This CDR3 has 14 residues. V dropped 3 bases and J dropped 7 bases, with 16 bases sitting between them. CDR3 coding DNA: TGTGCCAGCAGCCAGGAAACGGGAGCAAGGGAGCAGTACTTC. It codes for CASSQETGAREQYF.

The chain is built from TRBV6-5 and TRBJ2-3; D possibly uses TRBD1 or TRBD2 (6 bases each). Germline V lookup: CDR1 MNHEY, CDR2 SVGAGI. This CDR3 region has 14 residues. V was pared by 2 bases and J by 4 bases, with 10 bases between. In nucleotides, the CDR3 is TGTGCCAGCAGTTACGGGGGGCGCGCAGATACGCAGTATTTT. It is translated as CASSYGGRADTQYF.

The rearrangement joins TRBV6-5 to TRBJ1-2; D call uncertain. The CDR3 consists of 13 residues. V lost 0 bases, J lost 8 bases, and 10 bases lay in between. Germline lookup yields CDR1 MNHEY and CDR2 SVGAGI. The CDR3 bases are TGTGCCAGCAGTTACTCGGCAAATGGGGGCTACACCTTC. Translating it yields CASSYSANGGYTF.

This sequence joins TRBV5-5 and TRBJ2-7, with D tentatively TRBD2 (6 bases). Germline V CDR1 and CDR2: SGHKS, YYEKEE (reference sequence). There are 13 residues in the CDR3. The V end lost 3 bases, the J end lost 4 bases, and 11 bases lay between the germline ends. The CDR3 loop is CASSWGDPYEQYF. The DNA of the CDR3 is TGTGCCAGCAGCTGGGGGGACCCGTACGAGCAGTACTTC.

A few counts support this clone. The J gene is TRBJ2-7, the V gene TRBV15; D possibly uses TRBD1 or TRBD2 (5 bases each). Trimming removed 5 bases from V and 1 base from J, with 18 bases in between. The CDR3 has 16 amino acids. Germline CDR1 LNHNV, CDR2 YYDKDF (reference sequence). CDR3 nucleotide sequence: TGTGCCACCAGCTTCGGCGGTGGGACGGGATCCTACGAGCAGTACTTC. Amino acids: CATSFGGGTGSYEQYF.

The chain couples TRBV5-1 to TRBJ1-2; TRBD1 matches 7 bases. V dropped 2 bases and J dropped 3; count of bases not matched to a gene: 10. This CDR3 region has 16 residues. Germline CDR1 reads SGHRS; CDR2 reads YFSETQ. CDR3 region: CASSFDRATPDYGYTF. The CDR3 DNA reads as TGCGCCAGCAGCTTCGACAGGGCTACACCTGACTATGGCTACACCTTC. The full variable domain, its missing parts supplied by reference TRBV5-1 and TRBJ1-2, is KAGVTQTPRYLIKTRGQQVTLSCSPISGHRSVSWYQQTPGQGLQFLFEYFSETQRNKGNFPGRFSGRQFSNSRSEMNVSTLELGDSALYLCASSFDRATPDYGYTFGSGTRLTVV.

This clone was seen only once. The V gene is TRBV7-9, the J gene TRBJ2-7, with 8 bases identical to TRBD1. The CDR3 runs 14 residues. Trimming cost V 5 bases and J 5 bases; bases outside gene matches: 8. Germline V CDR1 and CDR2: SEHNR, FQNEAQ (reference sequence). The CDR3 protein is CASSPDRVIHEQYF. The CDR3 region has the DNA TGTGCCAGCAGCCCGGACAGGGTCATCCACGAGCAGTACTTC.

Remarks on this clone: Distinct nucleotide sequences in the sample also encode this CDR3. The chain couples TRBV5-4 to TRBJ2-6, with D perhaps matching TRBD2 (5 bases). This CDR3 spans 15 amino acids. Germline-derived CDR1 and CDR2 are SGHNT and YYREEE (reference sequence). Trimming took 0 bases from V and 2 from J, leaving 6 bases between them. The CDR3 DNA reads TGTGCCAGCAGCTTGGCCGGGACTGGGGCCAACGTCCTGACTTTC. This gives the protein CASSLAGTGANVLTF.

This chain joins TRBV5-1 and TRBJ1-1, with TRBD1 matching 8 bases. Trimming at V came to 4 bases and at J to 8 bases, leaving 13 bases not matched to a gene. The CDR3 consists of 15 residues. The germline V gene encodes CDR1 SGHRS and CDR2 YFSETQ. The CDR3 DNA follows: TGCGCCAGCAGCACTAACCCCGGGACAGGTGAAGAAGCTTTCTTT. It translates to CASSTNPGTGEEAFF.

This chain connects TRBV5-1 to TRBJ2-1; TRBD1 aligns across 9 bases. The V gene's germline CDR1 is SGHRS and CDR2 YFSETQ. The CDR3 is 14 residues long. The J segment lost 3 bases and the V segment lost 7 bases, leaving 5 bases of the junction unmatched. The chain's CDR3 is CASRTGANYNEQFF. CDR3 in DNA: TGCGCCAGCCGGACAGGGGCCAACTACAATGAGCAGTTCTTC.

This clone has just a few counts. The V call is TRBV19, the J call TRBJ1-2, with no clear D. V lost 5 bases and J lost 0, with 13 bases in between. The CDR3 covers 15 residues. Germline CDR1 reads LNHDA; CDR2 reads SQIVND (reference sequence). This CDR3 reads CASSPGLAPNYGYTF. CDR3 coding DNA: TGTGCCAGTAGTCCCGGACTCGCGCCTAACTATGGCTACACCTTC.

This chain uses TRBV2 with TRBJ1-4; 8 positions match TRBD1. The germline CDR1 and CDR2 sequences are SNHLY and FYNNEI. V was pared by 3 bases and J by 10 bases, with 4 bases of the junction left unmatched. The CDR3 runs 13 residues. The CDR3, as DNA: TGTGCCAGCAGTGAGACAGGGGAAGGAAAACTGTTTTTT. Its protein product is CASSETGEGKLFF.

This clone was seen ten or more times. The rearrangement links TRBV11-2 to TRBJ2-2; D may be TRBD2 (6 bases). There are 16 residues in the CDR3. Deletions cut 5 bases from V and 1 base from J, with 14 bases between. The V gene's germline CDR1 is SGHAT and CDR2 FQNNGV. The CDR3 bases are TGTGCCAGCAGCCCCTGGGCGGGGCTGAACACCGGGGAGCTGTTTTTT. Amino acids: CASSPWAGLNTGELFF.

The rearrangement uses TRBV5-1 and TRBJ1-6; 8 bases map to TRBD1. V dropped 1 base and J dropped 7; count of bases not matched to a gene: 7. Per germline, CDR1 SGHRS and CDR2 YFSETQ. The CDR3 covers 16 residues. The CDR3: CASSLSGGSKNSPLHF. The CDR3 bases are TGCGCCAGCAGCTTGTCAGGGGGCTCGAAGAATTCACCCCTCCACTTT.

This clone appeared a few times. The junction shows a germline mismatch at one end, possibly a read error. The CDR3 loop reads CASTIAGLGNEQFF. CDR3 nucleotides: TGTGCCAGTACTATAGCGGGTCTCGGCAATGAGCAGTTCTTC. The V and J genes are TRBV19 and TRBJ2-1; TRBD2 agrees at 7 bases. The CDR3 has 14 amino acids. Germline CDR1 reads LNHDA; CDR2 reads SQIVND (reference sequence).

CDR3 residues: CASSPDRVPTNEKLFF. CDR3 nucleotides: TGTGCCAGCAGTCCGGACAGGGTTCCGACTAATGAAAAACTGTTTTTT. V is TRBV27 and J is TRBJ1-4; 8 nucleotides agree with TRBD1. CDR1 and CDR2 from the germline V gene are MNHEY and SMNVEV (reference sequence). This CDR3 has 16 residues. V lost 5 bases, J lost 2 bases, and 7 bases stayed unmatched.

J is TRBJ2-7 and V is TRBV5-1; weak D call: TRBD1 (5 bases). The V end was cut by 4 bases, the J end by 1 base, with 12 bases between. This CDR3 is 14 amino acids long. The germline CDR1 and CDR2 sequences are SGHRS and YFSETQ. CDR3 DNA sequence: TGCGCCAGCAGCGCCCGACAGAGTTCCTACGAGCAGTACTTC. This codes for CASSARQSSYEQYF. The full variable domain, with the rest looked up from reference TRBV5-1 and TRBJ2-7, is KAGVTQTPRYLIKTRGQQVTLSCSPISGHRSVSWYQQTPGQGLQFLFEYFSETQRNKGNFPGRFSGRQFSNSRSEMNVSTLELGDSALYLCASSARQSSYEQYFGPGTRLTVT.

The V gene is TRBV19, the J gene TRBJ1-6, with D perhaps matching TRBD1 (5 bases). The CDR3 is 13 amino acids. CDR1 and CDR2 from the germline V gene are LNHDA and SQIVND (reference sequence). Deletions cut 8 bases from V and 6 bases from J, with 11 bases between. CDR3 loop: CASQAGGNSPLHF. CDR3 DNA sequence: TGTGCCAGTCAAGCGGGGGGTAATTCACCCCTCCACTTT. The whole variable domain, remainder taken from reference TRBV19 and TRBJ1-6, is DGGITQSPKYLFRKEGQNVTLSCEQNLNHDAMYWYRQDPGQGLRLIYYSQIVNDFQKGDIAEGYSVSREKKESFPLTVTSAQKNPTAFYLCASQAGGNSPLHFGNGTRLTVT.

V and J are TRBV5-1 and TRBJ1-2; perhaps TRBD1 as D (6 bases). There are 16 residues in the CDR3. The germline V gene encodes CDR1 SGHRS and CDR2 YFSETQ. Between the trimmed V and J ends, which lost 0 bases and 4 bases, there was a span of 16 bases. DNA of the CDR3: TGCGCCAGCAGCTTGGGGGGGCAGATCCGCAGCTATGGCTACACCTTC. This gives the protein CASSLGGQIRSYGYTF.

The J gene is TRBJ2-3, the V gene TRBV6-5; D gene uncertain. Looked up from germline, CDR1 is MNHEY and CDR2 is SVGAGI. V was cut by 2 bases and J by 0 bases, with 9 bases left in between. This CDR3 is 15 amino acids long. CDR3 nucleotide sequence: TGTGCCAGCAGTTACAAGCGCCGGAGCACAGATACGCAGTATTTT. Its translation is CASSYKRRSTDTQYF.

V gene TRBV6-5 combines with J gene TRBJ2-2; D remains ambiguous. CDR3 length: 14 residues. Trimming took 2 bases from V and 0 from J, leaving 4 bases between them. Germline V gene data show CDR1 as MNHEY and CDR2 as SVGAGI. CDR3 nucleotides: TGTGCCAGCAGTTACAGTCCGAACACCGGGGAGCTGTTTTTT. Amino acid sequence: CASSYSPNTGELFF.